This TCR beta chain comes out of a study of CD8+CD57+ T cells in acquired aplastic anemia. For CDR3 and TCR beta VDJ profiling, genomic DNA was the template used. One entry per CDR3 protein results from TCRdb running MiXCR on the reads. The sample yields more than 150,000 distinct CDR3 sequences, 50% to 75% seen once. This clonotype is a singleton in its sample. The V end was cut by 5 bases, the J end by 6 bases, with 8 bases between. The length of the CDR3 is 11 residues. Germline values: CDR1 MNHEY, CDR2 SMNVEV (reference sequence). The source of this sequence is a human donor with severe aplastic anemia or a healthy control (not recorded which). The chain carries TRBV27 and TRBJ2-7; D possibly matches TRBD1 or TRBD2 (5 bases each). Sequencing was carried out using sorted CD4+, CD8+, or CD8+CD57+ T cells (not recorded which) from PBMCs. In DNA, the CDR3 is TGTGCCAGCAGTGACAGCGGCGAGCAGTACTTC. Its protein is CASSDSGEQYF.